The 3 T cell receptor beta chains presented below share a single source sample, sequenced in a study of blood T cells in healthy people across ages. A second PCR of 7 to 11 cycles used a sample-barcoded 5' primer and a J-beta primer mix. TCRdb used MiXCR to reprocess the 5' RACE reads, holding one entry per CDR3 protein. The sample records about 720,000 distinct CDR3 sequences, roughly 25% being singletons. These same data were also listed under a study on T cells of mothers and their children.

Sequenced material: blood. The receptors were sampled from a boy under 18 in good health.

This clonotype was picked up a small number of times. This chain joins TRBV28 and TRBJ2-5; weak D call: TRBD2 (5 bases). The CDR3 has 13 residues. Trimming removed 7 bases at V and 11 bases at J, with 20 bases between. CDR1 and CDR2 from the germline V gene are MDHEN and SYDVKM. In DNA, the CDR3 is TGTGCCAGCATCATCCGATGGGCATGGGAGCAGTACTTC. Residues: CASIIRWAWEQYF.

This chain connects TRBV5-4 to TRBJ2-4, with D possibly being TRBD2 (5 bases). Per germline, CDR1 SGHNT and CDR2 YYREEE (reference sequence). This CDR3 has 13 residues. The V end was cut by 1 base, the J end by 10 bases, with 12 bases between. Here the CDR3 DNA reads TGTGCCAGCAGCTTGCAAGGGAGTTGGATTCAGTACTTC. Residues: CASSLQGSWIQYF.

This clonotype was seen a few times. The V call is TRBV19, the J call TRBJ2-1, with 9 bases fitting TRBD1. The J call is uncertain, as TRBJ2-5 better fits the DNA end. Germline lookup yields CDR1 LNHDA and CDR2 SQIVND (reference sequence). The CDR3 is 14 residues long. In nucleotides, the CDR3 is TGTGCCAGTAGTATTGGACAGGGGATAGAGACCCAGTACTTC. This translates into CASSIGQGIETQYF.